This T cell receptor (beta chain) appears in the sequencing data of a study of CD8 T cells in ankylosing spondylitis. Overall study results and limits: Disease-linked clones reportedly concentrated significantly in matched ankylosing spondylitis synovial fluid.

The CDR3 is 12 amino acids. Germline V gene sequence: CDR1 MGHDK, CDR2 SYGVNS. V lost 6 bases, J lost 6 bases, and 8 bases lay in between. Each CDR3 protein gets one entry after TCRdb re-called the 5' RACE reads with MiXCR. This sample has 200,000 to 250,000 distinct CDR3 sequences, with approximately 12% found just once. This clonotype was detected many times. Its antigen is still unknown. What was sequenced was blood, either unsorted or a sorted T cell fraction (not recorded which). The clonotype originates from a male donor with ankylosing spondylitis or in good health (not recorded which). This chain links TRBV25-1 with TRBJ2-2, with D tentatively TRBD1 (5 bases). CDR3 sequence (DNA): TGTGCCAGCAGCAGGGATGCCGGGGAGCTGTTTTTT. The encoded protein is CASSRDAGELFF.